Listed here are 22 T cell receptor beta chains from one sample, sequenced in a study of blood T cell repertoires in COVID-19. Here immunoSEQ multiplex PCR was the method, and the copy in TCRdb shows in-frame clones only, minus some. The sample records about 190,000 clones, 70% to 80% being singletons. Input material: peripheral blood. These receptors originate from a man aged 45-65 years who had recovered from COVID-19.

The chain couples TRBV5-1 to TRBJ2-5, with TRBD1 identical over 7 bases. Germline lookup yields CDR1 SGHRS and CDR2 YFSETQ. Unmatched junction bases numbered 2, after V lost 0 bases and J lost 0 bases. The CDR3 spans 15 residues. CDR3: CASSLAGTDQETQYF. CDR3 DNA sequence: TGCGCCAGCAGCTTGGCCGGGACAGACCAAGAGACCCAGTACTTC.

This sequence joins TRBV9 and TRBJ2-3; TRBD1 matches at 9 bases. Unmatched junction bases numbered 9, after V lost 1 base and J lost 6 bases. Germline CDR1 is SGDLS and CDR2 is YYNGEE. The CDR3 extends over 16 amino acids. CDR3 sequence (DNA): TGTGCCAGCAGCGTACATGTAACAGGGGGCAGGGATACGCAGTATTTT. Translating gives CASSVHVTGGRDTQYF.

V and J are TRBV30 and TRBJ2-3; 7 bases are a match to TRBD2. The junction had 10 bases not matched to a gene; V was cut back by 7 bases and J by 0 bases. The CDR3 has 15 residues. CDR1 GTSNPN and CDR2 SVGIG come from the germline V gene (reference sequence). In DNA form, the CDR3 reads TGTGCCTCCTCCGGGCTAGCGGTTAGCACAGATACGCAGTATTTT. Amino acid sequence: CASSGLAVSTDTQYF.

The V and J genes are TRBV4-3 and TRBJ1-2; D might be TRBD1 (6 bases). Trimming removed 5 bases from V and 6 bases from J, with 16 bases in between. CDR1 is LGHNA and CDR2 is YSLEER in the germline V gene. The CDR3 sequence is 14 residues long. CDR3 in DNA: TGCGCCAGCAGCTATATTAAGGGGGGGCATGGCTACACCTTC. It encodes CASSYIKGGHGYTF.

DNA for the CDR3: TGTGCCAGCAGGGTGACTAGCGGGAGTGAGAATGAGCAGTTCTTC. Translating gives CASRVTSGSENEQFF. The chain links TRBV2 to TRBJ2-1; 12 bases match TRBD2. The V gene end was trimmed by 6 bases and the J gene end by 7 bases; junction bases not matched to a gene: 7. This CDR3 is 15 amino acids long. Per the germline V gene, CDR1 is SNHLY and CDR2 is FYNNEI.

V and J are TRBV2 and TRBJ2-5, with 9 bases that match TRBD2. The J segment lost 5 bases and the V segment lost 7 bases, leaving 5 bases of the junction unmatched. The germline V gene encodes CDR1 SNHLY and CDR2 FYNNEI. This CDR3 has 13 amino acids. The CDR3 protein is CASNNGLAETQYF. In nucleotides, the CDR3 is TGTGCCAGCAATAATGGACTAGCGGAGACCCAGTACTTC.

The table lists this clone with a few counts. The chain couples TRBV15 to TRBJ2-7; no reliable D call. Trimming stripped 0 bases from V and 5 bases from J, with 11 bases between. The CDR3 spans 14 residues. The germline V gene has CDR1 LNHNV and CDR2 YYDKDF (reference sequence). This chain's CDR3 is CATSRDQAMDEQYF. The CDR3 coding sequence is TGTGCCACCAGCAGAGATCAGGCTATGGACGAGCAGTACTTC.

The chain is built from TRBV27 and TRBJ2-5; TRBD2 aligns across 7 bases. CDR1 is MNHEY and CDR2 is SMNVEV in the germline V gene (reference sequence). CDR3 length equals 15 residues. V lost 6 bases to trimming and J lost 2 bases; unmatched junction nucleotides: 9. The CDR3 DNA reads as TGTGCCAGCAGCCCGCGGCTAGCGGTGCAAGAGACCCAGTACTTC. This gives the protein CASSPRLAVQETQYF.

This clone came up once. This chain connects TRBV29-1 to TRBJ2-1; 12 bases agree with TRBD2. V trimming: 7 bases; J trimming: 6 bases; junction bases outside the gene matches: 4. CDR1 is SQVTM and CDR2 is ANQGSEA in the germline V gene. The CDR3 has 13 amino acids. This CDR3 is CSAGLAGPNEQFF. CDR3 DNA sequence: TGCAGCGCGGGACTAGCGGGCCCCAATGAGCAGTTCTTC.

The chain couples TRBV6-6 to TRBJ1-5; possibly TRBD1 for D (6 bases). The CDR3 runs to 14 residues. The germline V gene has CDR1 MNHNY and CDR2 SVGAGI (reference sequence). Between the trimmed V and J ends, which lost 0 bases and 9 bases, there was a span of 12 bases. The CDR3 region is CASSYSGQTRPQHF. Here the CDR3 DNA reads TGTGCCAGCAGTTACTCCGGACAGACACGGCCCCAGCATTTT.

This CDR3 reads CASSVTGTGRETQYF. CDR3 DNA sequence: TGTGCCAGCAGCGTTACCGGGACAGGGAGAGAGACCCAGTACTTC. The chain is built from TRBV6-5 and TRBJ2-5; 9 bases map to TRBD1. The ends lost 6 bases at V and 4 bases at J; junction bases unmatched: 9. The CDR3 is 15 residues long. CDR1 is MNHEY and CDR2 is SVGAGI in the germline V gene.

The chain joins TRBV7-8 to TRBJ2-2; D not resolved. V was trimmed by 1 base and J by 6 bases, leaving 6 bases between them. This CDR3 is 13 amino acids long. CDR1 and CDR2 from the germline V gene are SGHVS and FQNEAQ. CDR3 nucleotide sequence: TGTGCCAGCAGCTTAGTGGCCCCCGGGGAGCTGTTTTTT. It yields the protein CASSLVAPGELFF.

This clone appeared a single time. The rearrangement uses TRBV9 and TRBJ2-7; 12 bases fit TRBD2. Germline CDR1 and CDR2: SGDLS and YYNGEE. Trimming removed 2 bases from V and 2 bases from J; junction bases left unmatched: 2. The CDR3 is 15 residues long. The CDR3 DNA is TGTGCCAGCAGCGTGGGACTAGCGGGCCCCTACGAGCAGTACTTC. Protein product: CASSVGLAGPYEQYF.

The chain links TRBV21-1 to TRBJ2-3; no DNA check was done on the table's D call, TRBD1. TRBV21-1 represents a pseudogene. There are 15 residues in the CDR3. This chain's CDR3 is CASSFTGRLSDTQYF. The CDR3 region has the DNA TGTGCCAGCTCTTTCACAGGGCGGTTGTCAGATACGCAGTATTTT.

The V call is TRBV27, the J call TRBJ2-3; D is undetermined. V gave up 6 bases and J gave up 4 bases, with 14 bases separating them. This CDR3 has 14 residues. Germline V gene data show CDR1 as MNHEY and CDR2 as SMNVEV (reference sequence). CDR3 residues: CASSPFQAADTQYF. The CDR3, as DNA: TGTGCCAGCAGCCCCTTCCAAGCCGCAGATACGCAGTATTTT.

The CDR3 reads CSASSNLNYGYTF. The CDR3 bases are TGCAGTGCTAGTTCTAACCTTAACTATGGCTACACCTTC. This chain uses TRBV20-1 with TRBJ1-2; D is unclear. CDR1 and CDR2 (germline): DFQATT, SNEGSKA (reference sequence). The length of the CDR3 is 13 residues. The V end lost 3 bases, the J end lost 1 base, and 9 bases lay between the germline ends.

The CDR3: CASRATGRPNEKLFF. Here the CDR3 DNA reads TGTGCCAGCAGGGCTACAGGGAGACCTAATGAAAAACTGTTTTTT. The rearrangement uses TRBV9 and TRBJ1-4, with TRBD1 as a possible D gene (6 bases). With 5 bases removed from V and 3 bases from J, the gap between germline ends came to 14 bases. The CDR3 is made up of 15 amino acids. Germline CDR1 SGDLS, CDR2 YYNGEE.

V is TRBV7-2 and J is TRBJ2-7; D is perhaps TRBD2 (6 bases). CDR3 length: 15 residues. Trimming stripped 5 bases from V and 4 bases from J, with 18 bases between. From germline, CDR1 is SGHTA and CDR2 FQGNSA. As DNA, the CDR3 is TGTGCCAGCAGCGAACTAGCCTCCCCTCAATACGAGCAGTACTTC. It codes for CASSELASPQYEQYF.

This chain joins TRBV5-4 and TRBJ1-2; D remains unclear. The germline CDR1 and CDR2 sequences are SGHNT and YYREEE (reference sequence). Trimming shortened V by 1 base and J by 2 bases, and 6 bases separated the two germline ends. The length of the CDR3 is 13 residues. CDR3 loop: CASSLTVNYGYTF. The DNA of the CDR3 is TGTGCCAGCAGCTTGACGGTAAACTATGGCTACACCTTC.

This clone was seen a handful of times. V usage is TRBV21-1 and J usage is TRBJ2-3; the D call of TRBD2 is as the table states it, not checked on the DNA. TRBV21-1 is an annotated pseudogene. The CDR3 loop spans 16 amino acids. This chain's CDR3 is CASTHTPLAGGNWQYF. CDR3 bases: TGTGCCAGCACCCATACGCCCCTAGCGGGAGGTAACTGGCAGTATTTT.

The DNA of the CDR3 is TGTGCCAGCAGCTTAGTTACGGGAGAAAGCACAGATACGCAGTATTTT. Its protein product is CASSLVTGESTDTQYF. The chain links TRBV7-8 to TRBJ2-3; perhaps TRBD2 as D (6 bases). The germline V gene encodes CDR1 SGHVS and CDR2 FQNEAQ. This CDR3 has 16 amino acids. V was shortened by 1 base and J by 0 bases, with 11 bases between the two germline ends.

The chain combines TRBV11-2 with TRBJ2-2; possibly TRBD2 for D (5 bases). CDR3 length equals 14 residues. V was shortened by 0 bases and J by 5 bases, with 7 bases between the two germline ends. CDR1 is SGHAT, CDR2 FQNNGV, per germline. The CDR3 is CASSLEVATGELFF. CDR3 nucleotides: TGTGCCAGCAGCTTAGAGGTAGCGACCGGGGAGCTGTTTTTT.